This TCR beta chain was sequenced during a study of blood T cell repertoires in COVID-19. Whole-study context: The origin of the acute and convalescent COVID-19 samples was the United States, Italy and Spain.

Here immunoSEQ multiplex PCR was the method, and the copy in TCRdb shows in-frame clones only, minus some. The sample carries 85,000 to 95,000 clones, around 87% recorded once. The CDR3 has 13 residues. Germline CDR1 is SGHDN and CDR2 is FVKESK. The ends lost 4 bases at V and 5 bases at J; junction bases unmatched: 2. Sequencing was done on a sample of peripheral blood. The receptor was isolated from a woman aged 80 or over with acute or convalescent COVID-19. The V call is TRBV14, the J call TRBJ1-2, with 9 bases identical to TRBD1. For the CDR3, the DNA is TGTGCCAGCAGCCGGGACAGGGAATATGGCTACACCTTC. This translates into CASSRDREYGYTF.